Here is one TCR beta chain with its context. Each patient presented with locally advanced or metastatic urothelial carcinoma. Measured with immunoSEQ multiplex PCR; TCRdb has only the in-frame clones, and not every one. This sample has 35,000 or so clones, with more than 70% found just once. From germline, CDR1 is WSHSY and CDR2 SAAADI. Trimming at V came to 5 bases and at J to 4 bases, leaving 6 bases not matched to a gene. This CDR3 region has 15 residues. The entry originates in a study of PD-L1 blockade in urothelial cancer. The overall study: Blood gave a median 141,255 T cells.

This TCR was sampled from a man aged 55 to 70 with urothelial cancer. The chain links TRBV10-2 to TRBJ2-2, with 8 positions matching TRBD2. The source was PBMCs, collected around atezolizumab (anti-PD-L1) treatment. In DNA form, the CDR3 reads TGCGCCAGCAGTACCGGGACTAGGGGCACCGGGGAGCTGTTTTTT. Amino acids: CASSTGTRGTGELFF.